The source of this T cell receptor beta chain is a study of tumor-infiltrating lymphocytes in primary liver carcinoma. Study-level background: Productive TCRbeta read yields ran from roughly 3.9 to 6.8 million per sample and were similar between tissues. Study observations and caveats: Only around 7.5-24% of top clones occurred in all five tumor regions. The difference in top-250-clone fraction between tumors and blood was significant, favoring tumors (p = 0.039).

The input was about 490 ng total RNA; TCR beta cDNA was made from it with a constant-region primer. Libraries for TCR beta were built through three nested multiplex PCR rounds, which together made up a slightly modified ARM-PCR procedure. TRBV1-TRBV30 forward primers paired with a C-beta reverse primer were used in the first two PCR rounds, which ran around 10 cycles each. TCRdb re-derived calls from the multiplex PCR reads in MiXCR, one entry per CDR3 protein. Found here are roughly 120,000 distinct CDR3 sequences, approximately 64% of them singletons; the top ten hold 8.4%. Germline loops: CDR1 SGHAT, CDR2 FQNNGV. CDR3 size: 13 residues. V lost 9 bases and J 11 bases, leaving 21 bases between the germline ends. About this clonotype itself: Its antigen is currently unknown.

Both RNA and DNA were isolated together from roughly 20-30 mg of bulk tissue that had not been sorted. The patients had histopathologically diagnosed primary liver carcinoma, and their disease was treated by surgical resection. This chain connects TRBV11-2 to TRBJ2-3; tentatively, D is TRBD2 (5 bases). The receptor was derived from a woman between 55 and 75 years old with primary liver carcinoma and hepatitis B virus infection. The sequencing input was liver tumor tissue from sampling region 3. The subset is: tumor region T3, left-lateral pole. CDR3 in DNA: TGTGCCAGTAGCCTGCGACGAGGGAATAAGCAGTATTTT. Amino acids: CASSLRRGNKQYF.